This TCR beta chain was identified in a study of response to subunit inactivated influenza vaccine. Findings and caveats of the study: Each seasonal influenza vaccination recruits few new T cells, the authors suggested.

Germline CDR1 reads LGHNA; CDR2 reads YSLEER. With 0 bases clipped from V and 8 bases from J, the junction kept 10 bases outside the gene matches. CDR3 length equals 16 residues. TCRdb reprocessed the RT-PCR reads via MiXCR and lists one record per CDR3 protein. The data hold about 520,000 distinct CDR3 sequences, with roughly 7.9% observed a single time. Comments on this clonotype: Its antigen is unknown.

This clonotype was obtained from a man aged 50 to 75 who received an inactivated influenza vaccine. The rearrangement links TRBV4-3 to TRBJ2-4; TRBD1 aligns across 7 bases. This specimen was PBMCs from blood, taken roughly 24 months after vaccination. The DNA of the CDR3 is TGCGCCAGCAGCCAAGATCGCAGGGACAGCTTCGACATTCAGTACTTC. It encodes CASSQDRRDSFDIQYF.